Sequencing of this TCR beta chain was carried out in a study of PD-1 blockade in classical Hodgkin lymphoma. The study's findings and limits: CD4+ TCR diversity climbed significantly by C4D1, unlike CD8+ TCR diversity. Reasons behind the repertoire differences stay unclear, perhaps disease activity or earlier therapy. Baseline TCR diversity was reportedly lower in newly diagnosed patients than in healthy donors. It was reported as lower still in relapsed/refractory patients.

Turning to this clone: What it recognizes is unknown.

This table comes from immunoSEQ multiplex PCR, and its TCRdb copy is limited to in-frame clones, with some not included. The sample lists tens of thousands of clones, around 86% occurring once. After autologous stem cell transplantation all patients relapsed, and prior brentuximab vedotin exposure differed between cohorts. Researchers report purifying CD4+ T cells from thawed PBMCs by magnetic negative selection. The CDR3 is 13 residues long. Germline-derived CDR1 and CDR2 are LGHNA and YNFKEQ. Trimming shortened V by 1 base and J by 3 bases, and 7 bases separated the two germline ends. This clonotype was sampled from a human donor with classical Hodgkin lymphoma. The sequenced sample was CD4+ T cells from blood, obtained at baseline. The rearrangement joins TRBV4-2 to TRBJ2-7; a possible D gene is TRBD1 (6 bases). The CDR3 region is CASSQGGGYEQYF. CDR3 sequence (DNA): TGTGCCAGCAGCCAAGGAGGGGGCTACGAGCAGTACTTC.